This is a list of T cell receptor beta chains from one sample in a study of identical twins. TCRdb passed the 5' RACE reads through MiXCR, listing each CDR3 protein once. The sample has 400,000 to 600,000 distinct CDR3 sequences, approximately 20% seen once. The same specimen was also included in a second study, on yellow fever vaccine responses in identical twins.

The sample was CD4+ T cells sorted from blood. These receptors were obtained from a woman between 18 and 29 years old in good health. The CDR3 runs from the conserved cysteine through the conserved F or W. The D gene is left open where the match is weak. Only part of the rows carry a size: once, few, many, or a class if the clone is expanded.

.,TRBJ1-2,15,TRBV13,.,TGTGCCAGCAGCTTCGATGACAGAGATAACTATGGCTACACCTTC,CASSFDDRDNYGYTF
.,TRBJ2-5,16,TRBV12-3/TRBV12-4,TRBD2,TGTGCCAGCAGTTTGGGGCTAGCGGGAGAGCAAGAGACCCAGTACTTC,CASSLGLAGEQETQYF
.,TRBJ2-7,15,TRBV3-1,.,TGTGCCAGCAGCCAAGCAGGGTCTTACTCCTACGAGCAGTACTTC,CASSQAGSYSYEQYF
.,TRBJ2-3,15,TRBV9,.,TGTGCCAGCAGCGTGACTCCGTCCAGCACAGATACGCAGTATTTT,CASSVTPSSTDTQYF
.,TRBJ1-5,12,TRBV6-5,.,TGTGCCAGCAGTGCCCTCAATCAGCCCCAGCATTTT,CASSALNQPQHF
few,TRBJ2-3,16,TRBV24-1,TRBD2,TGTGCCACCAGTGATATCGCGGGAGGCCGGGGAGATACGCAGTATTTT,CATSDIAGGRGDTQYF
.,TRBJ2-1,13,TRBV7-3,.,TGTGCCAGCAGCCTGGCTGACCGGGATGAGCAGTTCTTC,CASSLADRDEQFF
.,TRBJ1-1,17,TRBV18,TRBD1,TGTGCCAGCTCACCTTATACTTCGGGACAGGGCAACACTGAAGCTTTCTTT,CASSPYTSGQGNTEAFF
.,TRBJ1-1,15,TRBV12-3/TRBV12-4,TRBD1,TGTGCCAGCAGTACCCGACAGGGGCAAAACACTGAAGCTTTCTTT,CASSTRQGQNTEAFF
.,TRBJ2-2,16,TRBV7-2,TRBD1,TGTGCCAGCAGCAGCAAGGGACAGAAGTTCACCGGGGAGCTGTTTTTT,CASSSKGQKFTGELFF
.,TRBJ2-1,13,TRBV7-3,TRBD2,TGTGCCAGCAGCTTATCTAGCGGGGACCAGCAGTTCTTC,CASSLSSGDQQFF
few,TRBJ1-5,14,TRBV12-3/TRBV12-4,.,TGTGCCAGCAGAGGACAAGTTAGCAATCAGCCCCAGCATTTT,CASRGQVSNQPQHF
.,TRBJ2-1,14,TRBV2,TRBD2,TGTGCCAGCAGCCGGACTAGCGCAAACAATGAGCAGTTCTTC,CASSRTSANNEQFF